The clone carrying this T cell receptor (beta chain) has just a few counts. Its specificity is unknown. The data derive from a study of T-cell reconstitution after alpha-beta-depleted transplantation in children. Researchers prepared the TCRbeta library using unique molecular identifiers, the study reports. A single record per CDR3 protein comes from TCRdb applying MiXCR to the PCR reads. Among about 510,000 distinct CDR3 sequences listed, approximately 10% were seen once. Germline lookup yields CDR1 DFQATT and CDR2 SNEGSKA (reference sequence). CDR3 length: 14 residues. Trimming cost V 3 bases and J 2 bases, with 14 bases left between them. Study observations and caveats: Some patients owed their high day-60 TCRbeta diversity to surviving recipient T cells and thymic progenitors. Two months or so post-transplant, alpha-beta T cells reportedly derived from several hundred expanded graft clones. One year post-transplant, T-cell counts and diversity were largely derived from T cells produced anew.

The rearrangement uses TRBV20-1 and TRBJ2-7, with D tentatively TRBD1 (6 bases). The sequences come from PBMCs, mostly from graft donor cells, collected 180 days after TCRalphabeta/CD19-depleted stem cell transplant. This sequence originates from a female patient aged 2-10 years who had a stem cell transplant for aplastic anemia, so the T cells may come from the graft donor. CDR3 residues: CSARKAQGTYEQYF. CDR3 DNA sequence: TGCAGTGCTAGGAAAGCACAGGGCACCTACGAGCAGTACTTC.